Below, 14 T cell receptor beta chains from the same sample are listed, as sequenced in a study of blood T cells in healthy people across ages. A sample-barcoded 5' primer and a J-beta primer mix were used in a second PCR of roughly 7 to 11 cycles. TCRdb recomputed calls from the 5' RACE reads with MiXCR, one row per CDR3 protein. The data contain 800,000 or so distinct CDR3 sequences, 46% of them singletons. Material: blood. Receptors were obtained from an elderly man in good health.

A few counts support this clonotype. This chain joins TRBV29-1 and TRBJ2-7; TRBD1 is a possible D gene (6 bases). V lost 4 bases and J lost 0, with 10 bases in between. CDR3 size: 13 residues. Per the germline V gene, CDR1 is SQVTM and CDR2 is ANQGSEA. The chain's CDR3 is CSVADRSSYEQYF. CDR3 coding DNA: TGCAGCGTTGCCGACAGGAGCTCCTACGAGCAGTACTTC.

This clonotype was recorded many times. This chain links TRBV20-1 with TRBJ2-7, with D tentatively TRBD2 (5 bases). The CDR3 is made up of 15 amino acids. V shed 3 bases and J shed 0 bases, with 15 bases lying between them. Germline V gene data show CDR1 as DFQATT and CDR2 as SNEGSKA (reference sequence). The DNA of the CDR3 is TGCAGTGCTAGTCGGTGGACTGACTTCTCCTACGAGCAGTACTTC. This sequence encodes CSASRWTDFSYEQYF.

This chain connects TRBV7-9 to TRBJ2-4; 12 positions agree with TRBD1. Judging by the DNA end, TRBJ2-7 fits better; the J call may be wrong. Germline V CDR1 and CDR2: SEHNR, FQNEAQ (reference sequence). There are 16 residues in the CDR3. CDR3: CASSLARGQGAYEQYF. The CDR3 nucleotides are TGTGCCAGCAGCTTAGCCAGGGGACAGGGGGCTTACGAGCAGTACTTC.

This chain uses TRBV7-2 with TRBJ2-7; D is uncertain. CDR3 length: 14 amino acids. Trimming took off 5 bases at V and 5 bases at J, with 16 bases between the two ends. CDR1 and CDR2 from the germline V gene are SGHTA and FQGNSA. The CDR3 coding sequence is TGTGCCAGCAGCCAAAGTCCGGGTTTGGACGAGCAGTACTTC. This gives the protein CASSQSPGLDEQYF.

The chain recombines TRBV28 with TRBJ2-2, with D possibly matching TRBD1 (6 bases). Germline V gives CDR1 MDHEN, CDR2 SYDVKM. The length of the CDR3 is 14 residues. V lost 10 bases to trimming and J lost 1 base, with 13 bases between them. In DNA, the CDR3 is TGTGCCACTGACAGGCGCCTGAACACCGGGGAGCTGTTTTTT. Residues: CATDRRLNTGELFF.

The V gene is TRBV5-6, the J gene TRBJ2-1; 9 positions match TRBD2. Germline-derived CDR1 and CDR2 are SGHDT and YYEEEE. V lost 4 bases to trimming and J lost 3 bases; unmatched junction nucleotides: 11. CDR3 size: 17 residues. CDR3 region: CASSPERASGDYNEQFF. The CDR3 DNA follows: TGTGCCAGCAGCCCCGAGCGGGCTAGCGGGGACTACAATGAGCAGTTCTTC.

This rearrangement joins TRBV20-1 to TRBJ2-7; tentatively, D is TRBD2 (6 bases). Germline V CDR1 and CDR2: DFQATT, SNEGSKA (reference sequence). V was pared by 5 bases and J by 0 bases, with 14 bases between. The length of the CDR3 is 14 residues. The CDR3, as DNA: TGCAGTGCTGGGAAGCTAGCGCCCTCCTACGAGCAGTACTTC. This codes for CSAGKLAPSYEQYF.

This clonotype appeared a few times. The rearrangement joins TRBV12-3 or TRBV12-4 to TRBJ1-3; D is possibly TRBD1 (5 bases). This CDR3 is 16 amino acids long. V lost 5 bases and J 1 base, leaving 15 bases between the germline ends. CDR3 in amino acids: CASSVDGRGSGNTIYF. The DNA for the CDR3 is TGTGCCAGCAGTGTGGACGGTCGGGGGTCTGGAAACACCATATATTTT.

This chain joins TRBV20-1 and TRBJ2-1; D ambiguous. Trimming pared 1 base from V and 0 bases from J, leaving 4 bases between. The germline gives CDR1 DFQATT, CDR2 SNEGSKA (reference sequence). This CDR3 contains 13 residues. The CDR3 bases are TGCAGTGCTAGAGTCCCCTCCTACAATGAGCAGTTCTTC. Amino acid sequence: CSARVPSYNEQFF.

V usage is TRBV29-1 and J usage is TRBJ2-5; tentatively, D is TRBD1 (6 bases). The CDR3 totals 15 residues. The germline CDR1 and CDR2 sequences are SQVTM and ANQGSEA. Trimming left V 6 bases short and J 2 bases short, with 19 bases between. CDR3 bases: TGCAGCGTCATCCTCCGGGACACCCATCAAGAGACCCAGTACTTC. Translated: CSVILRDTHQETQYF.

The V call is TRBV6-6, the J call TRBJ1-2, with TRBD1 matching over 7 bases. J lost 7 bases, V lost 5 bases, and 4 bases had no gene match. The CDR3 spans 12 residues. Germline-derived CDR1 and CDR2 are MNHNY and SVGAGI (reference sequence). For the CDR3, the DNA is TGTGCCAGCAGTACGTACAGGGGTGGCTACACCTTC. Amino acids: CASSTYRGGYTF.

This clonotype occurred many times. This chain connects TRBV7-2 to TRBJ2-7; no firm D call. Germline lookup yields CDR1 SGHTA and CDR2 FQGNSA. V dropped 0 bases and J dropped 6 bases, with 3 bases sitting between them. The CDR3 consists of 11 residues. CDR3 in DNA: TGTGCCAGCAGCTTAGCTGCCGAGCAGTACTTC. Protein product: CASSLAAEQYF.

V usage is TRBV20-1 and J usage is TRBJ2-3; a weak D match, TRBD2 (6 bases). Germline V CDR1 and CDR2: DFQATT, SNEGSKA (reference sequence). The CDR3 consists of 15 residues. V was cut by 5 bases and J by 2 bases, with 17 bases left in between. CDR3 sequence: CSAPLRGPLTDTQYF. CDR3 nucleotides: TGCAGTGCTCCTTTGCGGGGCCCCCTCACAGATACGCAGTATTTT.

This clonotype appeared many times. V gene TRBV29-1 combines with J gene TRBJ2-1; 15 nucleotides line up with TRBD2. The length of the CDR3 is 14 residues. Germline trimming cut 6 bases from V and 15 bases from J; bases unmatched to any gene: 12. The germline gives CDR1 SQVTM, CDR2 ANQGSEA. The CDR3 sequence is CSVHTPGLAGGPFF. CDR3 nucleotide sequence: TGCAGCGTGCACACGCCGGGACTAGCGGGAGGTCCGTTCTTC.